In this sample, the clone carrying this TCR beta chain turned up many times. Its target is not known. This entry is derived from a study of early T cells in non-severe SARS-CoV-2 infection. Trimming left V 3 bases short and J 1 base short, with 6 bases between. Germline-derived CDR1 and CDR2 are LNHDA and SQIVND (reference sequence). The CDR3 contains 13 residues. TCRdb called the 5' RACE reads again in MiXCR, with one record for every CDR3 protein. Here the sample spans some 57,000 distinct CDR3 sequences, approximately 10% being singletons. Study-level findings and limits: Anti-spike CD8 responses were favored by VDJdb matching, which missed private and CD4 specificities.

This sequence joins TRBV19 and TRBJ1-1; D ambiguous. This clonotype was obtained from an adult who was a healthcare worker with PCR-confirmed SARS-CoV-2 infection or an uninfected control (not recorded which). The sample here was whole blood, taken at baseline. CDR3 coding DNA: TGTGCCAGTAGTATTCGGGAGAACACTGAAGCTTTCTTT. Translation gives CASSIRENTEAFF.